The 11 T cell receptor beta chains in this list originate from one sample, sequenced in a study of blood T cell repertoires in COVID-19. The method was immunoSEQ multiplex PCR; TCRdb's version includes in-frame clones alone and lacks a portion of them. Among 400,000 to 550,000 clones listed, around nine tenths were seen once. Specimen: peripheral blood. Receptors were obtained from a woman in her 30s with acute or convalescent COVID-19.

A remark on this clone: The sample holds other DNA sequences that translate to the same CDR3. The J gene is TRBJ1-1, the V gene TRBV27, with D uncertain. Germline V gene data show CDR1 as MNHEY and CDR2 as SMNVEV (reference sequence). This CDR3 is 14 amino acids long. The ends were cut back, 3 bases at V and 5 bases at J, with 13 bases in the middle. This chain's CDR3 is CASSFRGGGTEAFF. The CDR3 DNA reads TGTGCCAGCAGTTTTCGGGGTGGCGGGACTGAAGCTTTCTTT.

The V and J genes are TRBV7-3 and TRBJ2-1, with 9 bases aligning to TRBD2. J lost 6 bases, V lost 5 bases, and 8 bases had no gene match. Germline V gene sequence: CDR1 SGHTA, CDR2 FQGTGA. The CDR3 runs 15 residues. The DNA for the CDR3 is TGTGCCAGCAGCCTCCCGCGGGGGGGAATCAATGAGCAGTTCTTC. This translates into CASSLPRGGINEQFF.

CDR3 nucleotide sequence: TGCGCCAGCAGCCTCGGTTATGGCTACACCTTC. Translation: CASSLGYGYTF. The genes are TRBV5-1 and TRBJ1-2; D uncertain. The CDR3 spans 11 residues. Germline CDR1 reads SGHRS; CDR2 reads YFSETQ. With 4 bases removed from V and 5 bases from J, the gap between germline ends came to 6 bases.

This chain links TRBV28 with TRBJ2-3; possibly TRBD2 for D (6 bases). The V gene's germline CDR1 is MDHEN and CDR2 SYDVKM. The germline V and J ends were trimmed by 3 bases and 0 bases, with 10 bases remaining between them. The CDR3 totals 15 residues. The CDR3 nucleotides read TGTGCCAGCAGTTTGGGACTGTCTAGCACAGATACGCAGTATTTT. Amino acid sequence: CASSLGLSSTDTQYF. The full variable domain, with the rest looked up from reference TRBV28 and TRBJ2-3, is DVKVTQSSRYLVKRTGEKVFLECVQDMDHENMFWYRQDPGLGLRLIYFSYDVKMKEKGDIPEGYSVSREKKERFSLILESASTNQTSMYLCASSLGLSSTDTQYFGPGTRLTVL.

The CDR3 region has the DNA TGTGCCAGCAGTTTGGTACTGGCGGGTGAGCAGTTCTTC. Its protein is CASSLVLAGEQFF. The V and J genes are TRBV12-3 or TRBV12-4 and TRBJ2-1, with D perhaps TRBD2 (5 bases). The CDR3 contains 13 residues. V was pared by 3 bases and J by 9 bases, with 12 bases between.

The gene calls are TRBV10-2 and TRBJ1-1, with D unclear. The CDR3 has 13 residues. Germline CDR1 WSHSY, CDR2 SAAADI. Trimming removed 6 bases from V and 0 bases from J, with 8 bases in between. In nucleotides, the CDR3 is TGCGCCAGCAGGGGAGTGATGAACACTGAAGCTTTCTTT. Residues: CASRGVMNTEAFF.

Here the CDR3 reads CASSDGTSGGQSFF. The CDR3 DNA is TGTGCCAGCAGTGATGGGACTAGCGGGGGCCAAAGCTTCTTC. This chain connects TRBV25-1 to TRBJ2-1; 14 positions match TRBD2. The CDR3 consists of 14 residues. J was trimmed by 16 bases and V by 3 bases; bases with no gene match: 8. Germline lookup yields CDR1 MGHDK and CDR2 SYGVNS.

The CDR3 sequence: CASSVAGTSIPEQYF. The DNA of the CDR3 is TGTGCCAGCAGCGTAGCAGGGACTAGTATCCCCGAGCAGTACTTC. V gene TRBV9 combines with J gene TRBJ2-7; 8 bases fit TRBD2. The J segment lost 6 bases and the V segment lost 0 bases, leaving 8 bases of the junction unmatched. Germline assignment: CDR1 SGDLS and CDR2 YYNGEE. CDR3 length: 15 residues.

The genes are TRBV18 and TRBJ2-1, with TRBD2 matching over 7 bases. Per the germline V gene, CDR1 is KGHSH and CDR2 is LQKENI. After removal of 6 bases from V and 0 bases from J, the junction contained 11 bases not matched to a gene. The CDR3 is 17 residues long. As DNA, the CDR3 is TGTGCCAGCTCTCCAACGACTAGCCCACCCTCCTACAATGAGCAGTTCTTC. It codes for CASSPTTSPPSYNEQFF.

The chain carries TRBV6-2 or TRBV6-3 and TRBJ2-5; D perhaps matches TRBD1 (5 bases). There are 15 residues in the CDR3. In germline, CDR1 is MNHEY, CDR2 SVGEGT. Trimming pared 0 bases from V and 9 bases from J, leaving 17 bases between. CDR3 residues: CASSYSLSIEGAQYF. The CDR3 DNA reads TGTGCCAGCAGTTACTCGTTATCCATCGAAGGGGCCCAGTACTTC.

This clone was seen a handful of times. The chain carries TRBV18 and TRBJ2-5; no clear D. Germline values: CDR1 KGHSH, CDR2 LQKENI. This CDR3 spans 13 amino acids. V lost 3 bases and J 5 bases, leaving 10 bases between the germline ends. CDR3 bases: TGTGCCAGCTCACCTCACGCGCGGGAGACCCAGTACTTC. Amino acid sequence: CASSPHARETQYF. Based on the CDR3 plus reference TRBV18 and TRBJ2-5, the full variable domain is NAGVMQNPRHLVRRRGQEARLRCSPMKGHSHVYWYRQLPEEGLKFMVYLQKENIIDESGMPKERFSAEFPKEGPSILRIQQVVRGDSAAYFCASSPHARETQYFGPGTRLLVL.